The present T cell receptor beta chain was sequenced within a study of blood T cell repertoires in COVID-19. Study-level background: Nucleic acid was either cDNA or gDNA, and it came from T cells, B-cell-depleted T cells, or PBMCs.

Produced via immunoSEQ multiplex PCR; TCRdb's table is partial and in-frame only. The sample carries 100,000 or so clones, roughly nine tenths recorded once. Germline V gene data show CDR1 as LNHDA and CDR2 as SQIVND (reference sequence). V shed 5 bases and J shed 6 bases, with 16 bases lying between them. The CDR3 loop spans 15 amino acids. The sequenced sample was peripheral blood. The V gene is TRBV19, the J gene TRBJ1-4; weak D call: TRBD1 (5 bases). The receptor was isolated from a woman between 45 and 65 years old with COVID-19, enrolled during active disease. The DNA of the CDR3 is TGTGCCAGTAGTGATCGCGGGGGGAGAGATGAAAAACTGTTTTTT. Its protein product is CASSDRGGRDEKLFF.